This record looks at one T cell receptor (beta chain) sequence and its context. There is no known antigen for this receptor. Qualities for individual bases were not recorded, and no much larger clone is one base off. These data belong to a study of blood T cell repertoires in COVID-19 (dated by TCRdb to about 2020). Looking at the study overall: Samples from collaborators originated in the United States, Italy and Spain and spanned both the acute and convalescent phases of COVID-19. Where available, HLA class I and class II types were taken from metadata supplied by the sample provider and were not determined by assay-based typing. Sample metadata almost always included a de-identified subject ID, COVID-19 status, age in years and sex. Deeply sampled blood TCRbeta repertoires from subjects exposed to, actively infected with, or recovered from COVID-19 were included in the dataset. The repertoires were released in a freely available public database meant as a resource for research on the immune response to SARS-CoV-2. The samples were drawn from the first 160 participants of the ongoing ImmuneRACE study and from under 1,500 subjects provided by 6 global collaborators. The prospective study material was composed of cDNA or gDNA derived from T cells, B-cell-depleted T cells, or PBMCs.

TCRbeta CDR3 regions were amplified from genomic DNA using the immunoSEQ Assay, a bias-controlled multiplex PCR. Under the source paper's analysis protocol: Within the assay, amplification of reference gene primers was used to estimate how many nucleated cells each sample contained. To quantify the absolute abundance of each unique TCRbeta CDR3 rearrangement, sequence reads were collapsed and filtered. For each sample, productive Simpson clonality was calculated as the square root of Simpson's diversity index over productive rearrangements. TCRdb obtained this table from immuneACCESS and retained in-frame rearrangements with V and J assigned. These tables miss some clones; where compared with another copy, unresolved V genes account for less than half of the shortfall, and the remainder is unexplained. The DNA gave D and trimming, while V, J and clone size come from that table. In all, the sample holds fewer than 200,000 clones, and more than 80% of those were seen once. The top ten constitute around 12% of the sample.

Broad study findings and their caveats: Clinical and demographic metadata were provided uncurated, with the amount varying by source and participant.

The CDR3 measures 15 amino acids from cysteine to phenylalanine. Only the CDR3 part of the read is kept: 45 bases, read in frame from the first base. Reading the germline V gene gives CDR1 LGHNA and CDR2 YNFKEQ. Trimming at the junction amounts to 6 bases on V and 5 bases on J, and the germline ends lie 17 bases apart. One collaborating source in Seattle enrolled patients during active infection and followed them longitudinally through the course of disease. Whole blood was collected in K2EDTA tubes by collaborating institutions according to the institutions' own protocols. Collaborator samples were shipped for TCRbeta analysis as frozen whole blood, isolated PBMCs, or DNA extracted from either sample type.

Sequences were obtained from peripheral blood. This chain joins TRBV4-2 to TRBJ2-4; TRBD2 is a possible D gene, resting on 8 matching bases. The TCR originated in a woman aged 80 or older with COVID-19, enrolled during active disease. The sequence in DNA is TGTGCCAGCAGTGAAAGGGGGCGGGGGGAAAACATTCAGTACTTC. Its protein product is CASSERGRGENIQYF.